Listed below are T cell receptor beta chains from one sample, sequenced in a study of T cells in localized non-small cell lung cancer. Measured with immunoSEQ multiplex PCR; TCRdb has only the in-frame clones, and not every one. The data contain about 3,000 clones, about a fifth of them seen just once; the ten biggest clones take up about 12%. Sequenced here: lung tumor tissue, sampled before any cancer treatment. These receptors were obtained from a man between 35 and 75 years old with stage I lung adenocarcinoma. The CDR3 runs from the conserved cysteine through the conserved F or W. The order of the fields is CDR3 length, clone size, V gene, D gene, J gene, CDR3 protein, CDR3 DNA. A D gene is named only where the DNA matches it firmly. Only some rows state a clone size, as once, few, many or a class for expanded clones.

14,large,TRBV12-2,NA,TRBJ1-1,CASRTGQGNTEAFF,TGTGCCAGTCGGACAGGACAAGGGAACACTGAAGCTTTCTTT
15,NA,TRBV6-8,NA,TRBJ2-1,CASSYRGESYNEQFF,TGTGCCAGCAGTTACAGGGGTGAATCCTACAATGAGCAGTTCTTC
17,NA,TRBV5-1,TRBD2,TRBJ2-2,CASSGLAGDGGTGELFF,TGCGCCAGCAGCGGACTAGCGGGAGACGGTGGCACCGGGGAGCTGTTTTTT
13,few,TRBV10-3,NA,TRBJ1-2,CAISESSVGGYTF,TGTGCCATCAGTGAGTCGAGCGTGGGCGGCTACACCTTC
14,medium-sized,TRBV11-3,TRBD1,TRBJ1-1,CASSHRQGLTEAFF,TGTGCCAGCAGCCACCGACAGGGCTTGACTGAAGCTTTCTTT
18,few,TRBV11-3,TRBD2,TRBJ2-1,CASSFWGSGTRLRYGQFF,TGTGCCAGCAGCTTTTGGGGCTCCGGGACTAGACTGCGTTATGGGCAGTTCTTC
13,NA,TRBV10-2,NA,TRBJ2-4,CASSESEVYIQYF,TGCGCCAGCAGTGAGTCGGAAGTGTACATTCAGTACTTC
16,NA,TRBV11-3,NA,TRBJ2-1,CASSPYRRGPYNEQFF,TGTGCCAGCAGCCCCTACCGGCGGGGCCCCTACAATGAGCAGTTCTTC
15,few,TRBV11-3,NA,TRBJ1-5,CASSLDGGPSKPQHF,TGTGCCAGCAGCTTAGATGGGGGGCCGTCGAAGCCCCAGCATTTT
16,few,TRBV5-1,TRBD2,TRBJ2-1,CASSLGTSGPVNEQFF,TGCGCCAGCAGCTTGGGGACTAGCGGGCCGGTGAATGAGCAGTTCTTC
15,NA,TRBV18,NA,TRBJ1-4,CASSPREGTNEKLFF,TGTGCCAGCTCACCAAGGGAGGGTACTAATGAAAAACTGTTTTTT
14,few,TRBV5-1,TRBD1,TRBJ1-2,CASSSGTGGSGYTF,TGCGCCAGCAGCTCCGGGACAGGGGGCTCTGGCTACACCTTC
13,NA,TRBV12-5,NA,TRBJ1-1,CASGLAGIPGAFF,TGTGCTAGTGGTTTGGCGGGGATTCCGGGAGCTTTCTTT
15,NA,TRBV6-8,NA,TRBJ1-1,CASSVDVQPGGEAFF,TGTGCCAGCAGTGTGGACGTTCAGCCGGGAGGGGAAGCTTTCTTT
13,NA,TRBV25-1,NA,TRBJ1-1,CASGVGGRTEAFF,TGTGCCAGCGGAGTTGGCGGGAGGACTGAAGCTTTCTTT
14,few,TRBV11-3,TRBD1,TRBJ1-2,CASSPGQGGYGYTF,TGTGCCAGCAGCCCGGGACAGGGCGGCTATGGCTACACCTTC
14,NA,TRBV5-1,NA,TRBJ1-1,CASSLGQVFTEAFF,TGCGCCAGCAGCTTGGGACAGGTTTTCACTGAAGCTTTCTTT
14,large,TRBV19,NA,TRBJ2-3,CASSIASTTDTQYF,TGTGCCAGTAGTATAGCGAGTACTACAGATACGCAGTATTTT
18,NA,TRBV6-8,TRBD1,TRBJ1-1,CASSPEVIDRGLNTEAFF,TGTGCCAGCAGTCCTGAGGTTATTGACAGGGGGTTGAACACTGAAGCTTTCTTT
16,NA,TRBV5-1,NA,TRBJ2-3,CASSFTRGRETDTQYF,TGCGCCAGCAGCTTTACCAGGGGGAGGGAGACAGATACGCAGTATTTT
14,NA,TRBV6-8,NA,TRBJ2-1,CASSDSGDRDEQFF,TGTGCCAGCAGTGACTCGGGGGATCGGGATGAGCAGTTCTTC
14,few,TRBV9,TRBD2,TRBJ2-2,CASNSGRITGELFF,TGTGCCAGCAACAGCGGGAGGATAACCGGGGAGCTGTTTTTT
15,NA,TRBV19,NA,TRBJ1-2,CASSPSQQSNYGYTF,TGTGCCAGTAGTCCCTCACAGCAGTCTAACTATGGCTACACCTTC
15,few,TRBV11-3,NA,TRBJ2-1,CASSLDLGSYNEQFF,TGTGCCAGCAGCTTAGATTTAGGCTCCTACAATGAGCAGTTCTTC
12,NA,TRBV6-8,NA,TRBJ1-3,CASLAELDTIYF,TGTGCCAGCCTCGCCGAGTTGGACACCATATATTTT
15,medium-sized,TRBV4-1,TRBD2,TRBJ2-4,CASSQDSGRAGIQYF,TGCGCCAGCAGCCAAGATAGCGGGAGGGCCGGCATTCAGTACTTC
16,NA,TRBV5-1,TRBD2,TRBJ2-5,CASSLVGSGGQETQYF,TGCGCCAGCAGCTTGGTGGGTAGCGGGGGTCAAGAGACCCAGTACTTC
14,NA,TRBV5-1,NA,TRBJ1-2,CASSLQGANYGYTF,TGCGCCAGCAGTTTACAGGGAGCTAACTATGGCTACACCTTC
12,NA,TRBV25-1,NA,TRBJ2-7,CASSEQGYEQYF,TGTGCCAGCAGTGAACAGGGCTACGAGCAGTACTTC
15,few,TRBV6-8,TRBD1,TRBJ2-5,CAISPTGGSQETQYF,TGTGCCATCAGTCCGACAGGGGGCTCCCAAGAGACCCAGTACTTC
14,NA,TRBV19,TRBD2,TRBJ2-1,CASKIAGVGNEQFF,TGTGCCAGTAAAATAGCGGGAGTAGGGAATGAGCAGTTCTTC
14,NA,TRBV29-1,TRBD1,TRBJ2-1,CSVDWDSSYNEQFF,TGCAGCGTCGATTGGGACAGTTCCTACAATGAGCAGTTCTTC
15,few,TRBV11-3,TRBD2,TRBJ2-1,CASSLELAGGIEQFF,TGTGCCAGCAGCTTAGAACTAGCGGGAGGAATAGAGCAGTTCTTC
14,few,TRBV12-5,NA,TRBJ2-7,CASMADSYSYEQYF,TGTGCCAGCATGGCTGACAGCTACTCCTACGAGCAGTACTTC
13,medium-sized,TRBV7-2,TRBD1,TRBJ1-4,CASTAGGDEKLFF,TGTGCCAGCACCGCAGGGGGAGACGAAAAACTGTTTTTT
14,many,TRBV11-3,NA,TRBJ2-5,CASSLVGVGETQYF,TGTGCCAGCAGCTTAGTAGGCGTGGGAGAGACCCAGTACTTC
18,NA,TRBV28,NA,TRBJ2-6,CASSPSGTAPSGANVLTF,TGTGCCAGCAGCCCTTCCGGGACTGCCCCCTCTGGGGCCAACGTCCTGACTTTC
14,NA,TRBV5-1,TRBD1,TRBJ1-3,CASGQGSSGNTIYF,TGCGCCAGTGGACAGGGGTCCTCTGGAAACACCATATATTTT
14,medium-sized,TRBV6-8,TRBD1,TRBJ2-7,CASRPLGQGYEQYF,TGTGCCAGCAGGCCCCTAGGACAGGGATACGAGCAGTACTTC
15,NA,TRBV5-1,NA,TRBJ1-1,CASSFSGPKNTEAFF,TGCGCCAGCAGCTTTTCGGGACCGAAGAACACTGAAGCTTTCTTT
15,medium-sized,TRBV4-1,TRBD1,TRBJ2-5,CASEPGQGARETQYF,TGCGCCAGCGAGCCGGGACAGGGGGCGCGTGAGACCCAGTACTTC
16,NA,TRBV5-1,NA,TRBJ2-3,CASSLNRQSNTDTQYF,TGCGCCAGCAGCTTGAACCGACAGAGTAACACAGATACGCAGTATTTT
13,large,TRBV14,NA,TRBJ2-7,CASSQDPAPEQYF,TGTGCCAGCAGCCAAGATCCCGCCCCCGAGCAGTACTTC
14,NA,TRBV5-1,TRBD1,TRBJ2-2,CASTDRVNTGELFF,TGCGCCAGCACGGACAGGGTGAACACCGGGGAGCTGTTTTTT
14,once,TRBV5-1,NA,TRBJ1-1,CASSLDPGNTEAFF,TGCGCCAGCAGCTTGGATCCCGGGAACACTGAAGCTTTCTTT
16,few,TRBV11-3,TRBD2,TRBJ2-3,CASSFQGGRSTDTQYF,TGTGCCAGCAGCTTCCAGGGCGGGAGATCTACGGATACGCAGTATTTT